This paragraph reports one TCR beta chain. What this receptor recognizes is not known. Per-nucleotide qualities are absent, and no much larger clonotype sits a single base away. The trial excluded patients who had a history of autoimmune disease or were on systemic immunosuppression. Peripheral blood for TCR sequencing was collected from all dose cohorts at baseline, on cycle 4 day 1, and on cycle 7 day 1. The samples were drawn from a first-in-human, open-label, multicenter phase I dose-escalation trial of ivuxolimab. Adults with locally advanced or metastatic head and neck squamous cell, hepatocellular, melanoma or renal cell carcinoma were enrolled in the trial. CD4+ and CD8+ T cells were sorted separately from peripheral blood before TCR sequencing. This sample is drawn from a study of OX40 agonist ivuxolimab in advanced cancers. In terms of the full investigation: Ivuxolimab was a fully human IgG2 agonistic monoclonal antibody targeting the costimulatory receptor OX40 (CD134). Prior anti-PD-1, anti-PD-L1 or anti-CTLA-4 therapy was permitted, and checkpoint inhibitors had been received by under 50% of dose-escalation patients. Partial responses occurred in three dose-escalation patients, of whom one had hepatocellular carcinoma and two had cutaneous melanoma. The point of sequencing TCRbeta in the periphery was to test whether ivuxolimab changed TCR sequence diversity and drove clonal T-cell expansion. The paper describes the monotherapy dose-escalation part (N ≈ 50 patients) of the phase I trial of ivuxolimab. In the dose-escalation cohort, approximately 82% of patients were male, and the mean age was 60 years with a range of roughly 20 to 80. Intravenous ivuxolimab was administered to patients every 2 weeks at six dose levels: 0.01, 0.1, 0.3, 1.5, 3 and 10 mg/kg. Of the roughly 51 patients in dose escalation, 19 had hepatocellular carcinoma, about 15 had melanoma, 9 had renal cell carcinoma and 9 had head and neck cancer. The paper as a whole reports these results and caveats: At doses of 0.1 to 3.0 mg/kg, clonal expansion of both CD4+ and CD8+ T cells in blood was seen between baseline and week 6. In partial responders in the 0.1-3.0 mg/kg groups, normalized peripheral clonal expansion was found to be among the lowest, especially among CD8+ T cells. Which antigens the clonally expanded peripheral T cells were specific for was not determined. After ivuxolimab, expanded clones were on average more numerous among CD8+ T cells than among CD4+ T cells. Low levels of normalized T-cell clonal expansion were also seen in some nonresponding patients.

The junction carries 17 bases between V and J, which are trimmed by 6 bases and 8 bases respectively. CDR1 and CDR2 were assigned from the germline V gene (reference sequence) as MNHEY and SMNVEV. The CDR3 has 14 amino acids, counting the end cysteine and phenylalanine. Of the read, only the CDR3 DNA is kept; its 42 bases are in frame from base 1. To sequence the TCRbeta CDR3 region, genomic DNA was isolated from the sorted cells. TCRbeta CDR3 regions were sequenced using the immunoSEQ Assay. TCRdb limited this immuneACCESS table to in-frame rearrangements with V and J called. A share of clones is missing; checked studies link under half to unresolved V genes, and the rest is unexplained. This sample holds about 17,000 clones; around 80% were observed only once. The ten largest clones represent roughly 24% of the sample.

Sample: CD4+ or CD8+ T cells sorted from blood, taken in a trial of the OX40 agonist ivuxolimab. This TCR was sampled from an adult with an advanced solid tumor such as melanoma, head and neck, liver or kidney cancer. The sequence joins TRBV27 to TRBJ2-1; the D gene is perhaps TRBD1 or TRBD2, each of them matching over 5 bases. The encoded CDR3 is CASRRGSVGYEQFF. The DNA sequence follows: TGTGCCAGCAGGAGGGGTTCGGTCGGCTATGAGCAGTTCTTC.